This T cell receptor (beta chain) is from a study of CD8 T cells in ankylosing spondylitis. Each CDR3 protein is one row after TCRdb ran MiXCR on the 5' RACE reads. Of around 130,000 distinct CDR3 sequences listed, about 7% were seen once; the top ten hold 12%. In this sample, this clonotype turned up a few times. Its antigen is unidentified. The CDR3 is 15 amino acids. CDR1 and CDR2 (germline): SGHKS, YYEKEE (reference sequence). Trimming took off 3 bases at V and 8 bases at J, with 18 bases between the two ends. Findings and limits, study-wide: Disease-linked clones reportedly showed significant enrichment in matched ankylosing spondylitis synovial fluid. Seemingly distinctive of ankylosing spondylitis blood was a TCR beta motif formed by eight highly homologous variants. Clones linked with disease were CD8+ and fairly uncommon in the peripheral blood.

The rearrangement links TRBV5-5 to TRBJ2-1, with D tentatively TRBD2 (6 bases). The clonotype originates from a male donor with ankylosing spondylitis or in good health (not recorded which). Sequenced input: blood, either unsorted or a sorted T cell fraction (not recorded which). The CDR3 DNA sequence: TGTGCCAGCAGCTGGCGGGACTGGGGCCGGGATGAGCAGTTCTTC. Translating gives CASSWRDWGRDEQFF.